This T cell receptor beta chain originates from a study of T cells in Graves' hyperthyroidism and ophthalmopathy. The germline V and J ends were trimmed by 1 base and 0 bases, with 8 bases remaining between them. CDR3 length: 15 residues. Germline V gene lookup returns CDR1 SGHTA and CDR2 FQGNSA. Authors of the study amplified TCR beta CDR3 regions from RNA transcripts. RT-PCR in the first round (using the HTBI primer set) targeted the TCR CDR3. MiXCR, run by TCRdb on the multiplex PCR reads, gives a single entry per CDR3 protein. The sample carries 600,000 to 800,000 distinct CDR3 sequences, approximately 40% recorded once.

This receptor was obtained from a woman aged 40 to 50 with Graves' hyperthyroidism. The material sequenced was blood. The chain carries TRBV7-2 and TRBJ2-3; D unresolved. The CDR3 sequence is CASSLGYFSTDTQYF. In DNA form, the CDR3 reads TGTGCCAGCAGCTTAGGTTATTTCAGCACAGATACGCAGTATTTT.